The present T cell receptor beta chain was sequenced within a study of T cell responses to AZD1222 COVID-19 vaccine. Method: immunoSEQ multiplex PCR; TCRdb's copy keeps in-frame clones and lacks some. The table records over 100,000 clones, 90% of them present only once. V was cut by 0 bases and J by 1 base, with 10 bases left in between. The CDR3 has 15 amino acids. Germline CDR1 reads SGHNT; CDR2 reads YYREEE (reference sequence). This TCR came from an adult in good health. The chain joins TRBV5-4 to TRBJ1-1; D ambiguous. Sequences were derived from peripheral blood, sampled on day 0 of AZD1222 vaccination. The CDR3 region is CASSLDPSGNTEAFF. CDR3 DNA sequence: TGTGCCAGCAGCTTGGACCCCTCGGGGAACACTGAAGCTTTCTTT.